The sequence of this T cell receptor beta chain was determined in a study of blood T cell repertoires in COVID-19. Study-wide context: The United States, Italy and Spain supplied acute and convalescent COVID-19 samples. PBMCs, B-cell-depleted T cells, or T cells were the source of the cDNA or gDNA that made up the material.

In the original workflow: Reference gene primer amplification in the assay estimated nucleated cell counts. Assay: immunoSEQ multiplex PCR; the TCRdb copy retains only in-frame clones and omits some. V and J calls and clone size are given by that table; D and trimming were obtained from the DNA. This repertoire shows some 400,000 clones, nearly 90% found once; its top ten account for approximately 6.2%. V shed 4 bases and J shed 3 bases, with 26 bases lying between them. The CDR3 is 18 amino acids. CDR1 and CDR2 from the germline V gene are SGHRS and YFSETQ. The sequence derives from a man aged 18-30 years with active or convalescent COVID-19. V gene TRBV5-1 combines with J gene TRBJ2-7; possible D gene TRBD1, 9 bases. The sample taken for sequencing was peripheral blood. CDR3 in DNA: TGCGCCAGCAGCCCCGGGACAGGGACTTTGCTAGCGGGCTACGAGCAGTACTTC. Encoded protein: CASSPGTGTLLAGYEQYF.